What follows is one T cell receptor beta chain and its context. The table came from immunoSEQ multiplex PCR; TCRdb's copy has only in-frame clones and leaves some out. The table records some 200,000 clones, approximately 90% of them present only once. These data come from a study of blood T cell repertoires in COVID-19. Sequencing was performed on PBMCs or T cells enriched from blood (not recorded which). This clonotype was sampled from a young woman in a cohort exposed to, infected with or recovered from COVID-19 (not recorded which).

The CDR3 reads CASSYGTGARELFF. In nucleotides, the CDR3 is TGCGCCAGCAGTTACGGGACAGGGGCCAGGGAACTGTTTTTT. V and J are TRBV5-1 and TRBJ1-4; 10 bases line up with TRBD1. V lost 5 bases to trimming and J lost 12 bases; unmatched junction nucleotides: 10. Germline CDR1 is SGHRS and CDR2 is YFSETQ. The CDR3 runs 14 residues.